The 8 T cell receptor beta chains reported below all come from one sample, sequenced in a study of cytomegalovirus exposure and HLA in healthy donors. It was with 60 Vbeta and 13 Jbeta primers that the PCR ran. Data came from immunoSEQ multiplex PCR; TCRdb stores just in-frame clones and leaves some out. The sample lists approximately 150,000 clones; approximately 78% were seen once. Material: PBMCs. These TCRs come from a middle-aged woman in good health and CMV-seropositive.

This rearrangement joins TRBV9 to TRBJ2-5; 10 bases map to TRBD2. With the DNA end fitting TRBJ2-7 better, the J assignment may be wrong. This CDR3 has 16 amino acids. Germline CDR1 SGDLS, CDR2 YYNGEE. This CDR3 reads CASSAGSSGGMYEQYF. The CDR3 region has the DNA TGTGCCAGCAGCGCCGGCAGTAGCGGGGGGATGTACGAGCAGTACTTC.

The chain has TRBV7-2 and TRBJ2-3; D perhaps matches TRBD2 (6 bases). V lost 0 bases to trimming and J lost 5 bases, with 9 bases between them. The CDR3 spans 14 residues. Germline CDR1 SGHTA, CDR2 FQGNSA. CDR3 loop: CASSLALGGDTQYF. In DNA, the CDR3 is TGTGCCAGCAGCTTAGCCCTGGGGGGAGATACGCAGTATTTT.

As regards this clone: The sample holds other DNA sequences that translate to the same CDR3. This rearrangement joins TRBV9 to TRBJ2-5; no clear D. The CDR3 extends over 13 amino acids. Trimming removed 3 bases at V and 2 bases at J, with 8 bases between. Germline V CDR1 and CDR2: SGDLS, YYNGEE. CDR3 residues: CASSERLQETQYF. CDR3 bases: TGTGCCAGCAGCGAGAGGTTGCAAGAGACCCAGTACTTC.

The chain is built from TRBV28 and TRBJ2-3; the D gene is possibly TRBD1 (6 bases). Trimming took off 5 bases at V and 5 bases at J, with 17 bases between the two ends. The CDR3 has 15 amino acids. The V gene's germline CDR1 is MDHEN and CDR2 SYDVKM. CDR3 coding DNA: TGTGCCAGCAGTCCACCGGGCTTAGGGGGAGATACGCAGTATTTT. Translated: CASSPPGLGGDTQYF. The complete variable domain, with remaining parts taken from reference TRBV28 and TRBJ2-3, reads DVKVTQSSRYLVKRTGEKVFLECVQDMDHENMFWYRQDPGLGLRLIYFSYDVKMKEKGDIPEGYSVSREKKERFSLILESASTNQTSMYLCASSPPGLGGDTQYFGPGTRLTVL.

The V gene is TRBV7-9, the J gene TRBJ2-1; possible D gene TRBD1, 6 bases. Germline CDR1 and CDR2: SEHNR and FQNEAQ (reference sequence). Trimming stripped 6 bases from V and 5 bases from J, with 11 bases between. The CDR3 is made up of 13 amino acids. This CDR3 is CASSWGPDNEQFF. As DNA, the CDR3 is TGTGCCAGCAGTTGGGGGCCCGACAATGAGCAGTTCTTC.

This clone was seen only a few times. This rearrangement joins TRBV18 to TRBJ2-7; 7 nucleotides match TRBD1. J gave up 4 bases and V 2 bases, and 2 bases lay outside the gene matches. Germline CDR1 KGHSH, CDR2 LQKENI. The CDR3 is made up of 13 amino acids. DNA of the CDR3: TGTGCCAGCTCACCAAACAGGGGATACGAGCAGTACTTC. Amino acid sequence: CASSPNRGYEQYF.

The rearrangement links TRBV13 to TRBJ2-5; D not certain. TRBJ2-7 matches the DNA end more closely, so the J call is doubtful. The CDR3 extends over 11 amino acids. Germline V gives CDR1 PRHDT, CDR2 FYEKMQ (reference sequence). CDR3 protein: CASSLVYEQYF. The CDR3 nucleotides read TGTGCCAGCAGCTTAGTGTACGAGCAGTACTTC.

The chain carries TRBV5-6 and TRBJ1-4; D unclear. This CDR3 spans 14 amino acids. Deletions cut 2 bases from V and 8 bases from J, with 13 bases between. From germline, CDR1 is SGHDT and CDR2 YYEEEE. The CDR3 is CASSFRGSPEKLFF. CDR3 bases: TGTGCCAGCAGCTTTCGAGGTAGCCCGGAAAAACTGTTTTTT.